This record concerns one TCR beta chain sequence. Its antigen remains unidentified. The PCR ran on 60 Vbeta and 13 Jbeta primers. Produced via immunoSEQ multiplex PCR; TCRdb's table is partial and in-frame only. The data hold about 240,000 clones, with around 83% observed a single time. This sample is drawn from a study of cytomegalovirus exposure and HLA in healthy donors. Study as a whole: Of 350 to 400 genotyped donors, roughly 81% grouped in the Caucasian-associated ancestry cluster.

Study-wide findings and caveats: At a 0.05 false discovery rate, a later analysis found 16,951 TCR beta sequences to be associated with HLA alleles. Among CMV-associated TCR beta chains, most appeared HLA-restricted in a later analysis.

Healthy donors of bone marrow made up the group. The length of the CDR3 is 19 residues. Losses at the gene ends were 2 bases for V and 0 bases for J; bases not matched to a gene: 12. CDR1 and CDR2 (germline): MDHEN, SYDVKM. The V gene is TRBV28, the J gene TRBJ1-5, with TRBD1 matching over 8 bases. This clonotype originated in a girl aged 2-9 years in good health and CMV-seronegative. The specimen sequenced was PBMCs. CDR3 amino acids: CASSLTPGTGPYSNQPQHF. The CDR3 nucleotides are TGTGCCAGCAGTTTAACCCCCGGGACAGGCCCTTATAGCAATCAGCCCCAGCATTTT.